This entry concerns a single TCR beta chain. The target antigen is unknown. The sample comes from a study of response to subunit inactivated influenza vaccine. Study-level points and caveats: The authors proposed limited new T cell recruitment per seasonal influenza vaccination.

TCRdb re-called the RT-PCR reads through MiXCR, storing one row per CDR3 protein. The repertoire holds around 250,000 distinct CDR3 sequences, 9% to 15% seen once, with 7.8% in the top ten. The CDR3 is 12 amino acids. Deletions cut 3 bases from V and 3 bases from J, with 3 bases between. J is TRBJ2-4 and V is TRBV12-3 or TRBV12-4; D gene ambiguous. Specimen: non-naive T cells sorted from PBMCs, collected around 14 days before vaccination. The TCR was taken from a man in his fifties who received an inactivated influenza vaccine. The DNA of the CDR3 is TGTGCCAGCAGTTTGGGCAAAAACATTCAGTACTTC. Its translation is CASSLGKNIQYF.